This entry concerns a single T cell receptor (beta chain). The antigen remains unidentified. The PCR ran on 60 Vbeta and 13 Jbeta primers. Authors' analysis steps: Approximately 12 million of some 80 million unique TCR beta chains were shared, per a later count. Measured with immunoSEQ multiplex PCR; TCRdb has only the in-frame clones, and not every one. That table furnishes V, J and clone size, whereas the DNA furnished D and trimming. The sample has 150,000 to 200,000 clones; 68% are singletons. This sample stems from a study of cytomegalovirus exposure and HLA in healthy donors. General study points: A later examination showed that TCR association rates differed by HLA locus, with DRB1 most and HLA-C fewest. Investigators reported more than 150 TCR beta chains as tied to cytomegalovirus. Reported findings show TCR beta sequences accurately forecast HLA-A and HLA-B alleles in most subjects.

The CDR3 runs to 13 residues. V lost 8 bases and J 8 bases, leaving 18 bases between the germline ends. Germline values: CDR1 SNHLY, CDR2 FYNNEI. The chain is built from TRBV2 and TRBJ1-2; tentative D call: TRBD1 (6 bases). Specimen: PBMCs. This TCR was sampled from a man aged 45 to 65 in good health and CMV-seronegative. CDR3 coding DNA: TGTGCCAGCCATACAGAGGGGGGGTACGGCTACACCTTC. Protein product: CASHTEGGYGYTF. The whole variable domain, filled in from reference TRBV2 and TRBJ1-2, reads EPEVTQTPSHQVTQMGQEVILRCVPISNHLYFYWYRQILGQKVEFLVSFYNNEISEKSEIFDDQFSVERPDGSNFTLKIRSTKLEDSAMYFCASHTEGGYGYTFGSGTRLTVV.